This T cell receptor (beta chain) comes out of a study of control samples from healthy donors and cancer patients. The CDR3 extends over 15 amino acids. In germline, CDR1 is MGHRA, CDR2 YSYEKL. Trimming stripped 1 base from V and 5 bases from J, with 12 bases between. Assay: immunoSEQ multiplex PCR; the TCRdb copy retains only in-frame clones and omits some. The data show 50,000 to 75,000 clones, around 91% seen once. V usage is TRBV4-1 and J usage is TRBJ1-5; D ambiguous. The sequencing input was PBMCs. The receptor was isolated from a man in his sixties with colorectal cancer. The CDR3 nucleotides are TGCGCCAGCAGCCAAGGCGGATTGGGAGATCAGCCCCAGCATTTT. It yields the protein CASSQGGLGDQPQHF.